This T cell receptor beta chain was captured by sequencing in a study of blood T cells in healthy people across ages. Study-wide points: Diversity was higher, and naive CD4+ cells more numerous, in long-lived donors than in aged donors. Estimates of total diversity, which came from one million sequenced T cells, were considered to be underestimates.

As to this clonotype: Its antigen is as yet unknown.

The second PCR ran roughly 6 to 12 cycles with a sample-barcoded 5' primer and J-beta primers. TCRdb fed the 5' RACE reads into MiXCR, producing one record per CDR3 protein. The sample shows approximately 1.5 million distinct CDR3 sequences, about 35% of them seen only once. The sample consisted of blood. The receptor was isolated from a woman aged 30 to 39 in good health.

This chain's CDR3 is CASSEGLAGESLSYEQYF. The CDR3 DNA reads TGTGCCAGCAGTGAGGGACTAGCGGGGGAATCTTTATCCTACGAGCAGTACTTC. V gene TRBV6-1 combines with J gene TRBJ2-7, with 14 bases lining up with TRBD2. CDR3 length: 18 residues. The V segment lost 3 bases and the J segment 1 base; nucleotides outside the gene matches: 8. The germline gives CDR1 MNHNS, CDR2 SASEGT.